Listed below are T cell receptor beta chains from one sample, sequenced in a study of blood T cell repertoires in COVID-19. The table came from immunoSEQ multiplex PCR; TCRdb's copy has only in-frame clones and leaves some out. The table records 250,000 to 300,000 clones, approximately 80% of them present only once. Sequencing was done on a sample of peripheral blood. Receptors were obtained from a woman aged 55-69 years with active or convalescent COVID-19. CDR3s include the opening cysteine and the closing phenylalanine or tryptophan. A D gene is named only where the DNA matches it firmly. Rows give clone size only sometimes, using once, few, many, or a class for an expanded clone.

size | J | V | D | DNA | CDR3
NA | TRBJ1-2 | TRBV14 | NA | TGTGCCAGCAGCCCTCTGGGGGCGCCCTATGGCTACACCTTC | CASSPLGAPYGYTF
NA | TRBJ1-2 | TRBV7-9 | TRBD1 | TGTGCCAGCAGCCAATTAACAGGGGGCGCGGGCGGCTACACCTTC | CASSQLTGGAGGYTF
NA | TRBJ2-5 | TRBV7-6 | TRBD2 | TGTGCCAGCAGCCGCAGGAGCGGGGGGGCCTTGGAGACCCAGTACTTC | CASSRRSGGALETQYF
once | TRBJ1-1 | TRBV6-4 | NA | TGTGCCAGCAGTCCCTCTCCAGGGAACACTGAAGCTTTCTTT | CASSPSPGNTEAFF
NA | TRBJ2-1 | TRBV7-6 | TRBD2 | TGTGCCAGCAGCTTATTTCCTAGCGGGGGGGCGTCCTACAATGAGCAGTTCTTC | CASSLFPSGGASYNEQFF
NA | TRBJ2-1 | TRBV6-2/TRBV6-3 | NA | TGTGCCAGCAGTTACTCAGCCCGGGGGTCCCCGTACAATGAGCAGTTCTTC | CASSYSARGSPYNEQFF
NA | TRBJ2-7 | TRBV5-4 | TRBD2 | TGTGCCAGCAGCTTGGAAGCTAGCGGGGGGAAGCAGTACTTC | CASSLEASGGKQYF
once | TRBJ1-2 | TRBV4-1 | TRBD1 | TGCGCCAGCAGCCAAGACCCAGGACAGGGCTATGGCTACACCTTC | CASSQDPGQGYGYTF
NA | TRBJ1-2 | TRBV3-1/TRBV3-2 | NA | TGTGCCAGCAGCCAAGACGAGCCCTATGGCTACACCTTC | CASSQDEPYGYTF
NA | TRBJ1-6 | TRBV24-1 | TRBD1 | TGTGCCACCAGTGATTTGAGGTCGGGACAGAGGGATTCACCCCTCCACTTT | CATSDLRSGQRDSPLHF
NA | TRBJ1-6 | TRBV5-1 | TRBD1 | TGCGCCAGCAGAGGGGAGACAGGGCAGGGGAAAAATTCACCCCTCCACTTT | CASRGETGQGKNSPLHF
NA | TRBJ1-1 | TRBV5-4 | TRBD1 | TGTGCCAGCAGTTCCCAGGGGGCGCACACTGAAGCTTTCTTT | CASSSQGAHTEAFF
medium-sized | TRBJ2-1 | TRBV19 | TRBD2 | TGTGCCAGTCGGGGGGGTTCCGACAATGAGCAGTTCTTC | CASRGGSDNEQFF
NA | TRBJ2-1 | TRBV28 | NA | TGTGCCAGCAGTTACAGGATCGATGAGCAGTTCTTC | CASSYRIDEQFF
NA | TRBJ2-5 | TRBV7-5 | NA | TGTGCCAGAAGCTCTCCGGGACAGGGAGAGGAAGAGACCCAGTACTTC | CARSSPGQGEEETQYF
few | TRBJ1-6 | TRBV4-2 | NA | TGTGCCAGCAGCCAAGAGGCAGGGAGGTCAGCTTCACCCCTCCACTTT | CASSQEAGRSASPLHF